This entry describes one TCR beta chain. What it recognizes is unknown. This entry is derived from a study of T cell repertoires in cytomegalovirus infection. Study overall: Both CMV infection and a matching HLA type were indicated by public TCR beta signatures.

A single record per CDR3 protein comes from TCRdb applying MiXCR to the reads. The table has 150,000 to 200,000 distinct CDR3 sequences, roughly a fifth seen once. Notes on the study in general: Accumulated public TCR beta family frequency recognized individuals carrying CMV together with the relevant HLA. Within the response measured ex vivo, HLA-C-restricted CMV-specific TCR beta clonotypes were dominant.

The length of the CDR3 is 13 residues. CDR1 SQVTM and CDR2 ANQGSEA come from the germline V gene. The ends were cut back, 4 bases at V and 3 bases at J, with 12 bases in the middle. Input material: PBMCs. This chain connects TRBV29-1 to TRBJ1-1; D is undetermined. This receptor was obtained from a human donor in good health (CMV status not recorded). Some clones in this sample may be carry-over from other donors' samples. CDR3 protein: CSVGATLYTEAFF. As DNA, the CDR3 is TGCAGCGTTGGGGCCACCCTTTACACTGAAGCTTTCTTT.